The rows below give T cell receptor beta chains drawn from one sample of a study of blood T cell repertoires in COVID-19. This table comes from immunoSEQ multiplex PCR, and its TCRdb copy is limited to in-frame clones, with some not included. The repertoire consists of 150,000 to 200,000 clones, with roughly 80% occurring once and the leading ten covering 11%. Sequenced sample: PBMCs or T cells enriched from blood (not recorded which). These receptor sequences come from a middle-aged man who had recovered from COVID-19. The CDR3 runs from the conserved cysteine through the conserved F or W. A D gene is named only where the DNA matches it firmly. Clone size is not always given. Where it is, it says once, few, many or a class for expanded clones.

d_call: -
cdr3_length: 14
j_call: TRBJ1-5
clone_size: -
v_call: TRBV28
cdr3_aa: CASRADRSNQPQHF
cdr3_nt: TGTGCCAGCAGGGCAGACAGGAGCAATCAGCCCCAGCATTTT

d_call: -
cdr3_length: 15
j_call: TRBJ1-1
clone_size: -
v_call: TRBV6-5
cdr3_aa: CASSRPGPRDTEAFF
cdr3_nt: TGTGCCAGCAGCCGTCCCGGGCCCAGGGACACTGAAGCTTTCTTT

d_call: TRBD2
cdr3_length: 16
j_call: TRBJ2-7
clone_size: -
v_call: TRBV5-4
cdr3_aa: CASSLGLAGSSYEQYF
cdr3_nt: TGTGCCAGCAGCCTGGGACTAGCGGGAAGCTCCTACGAGCAGTACTTC

d_call: TRBD1
cdr3_length: 15
j_call: TRBJ2-2
clone_size: -
v_call: TRBV19
cdr3_aa: CASSMGQTYTGELFF
cdr3_nt: TGTGCCAGTAGTATGGGACAGACTTACACCGGGGAGCTGTTTTTT

d_call: TRBD2
cdr3_length: 15
j_call: TRBJ2-7
clone_size: -
v_call: TRBV7-2
cdr3_aa: CASSFGTSGGYEQYF
cdr3_nt: TGTGCCAGCAGCTTTGGGACTAGCGGGGGGTACGAGCAGTACTTC

d_call: -
cdr3_length: 13
j_call: TRBJ1-6
clone_size: -
v_call: TRBV28
cdr3_aa: CASSTAYNSPLHF
cdr3_nt: TGTGCCAGCAGTACTGCTTATAATTCACCCCTCCACTTT

d_call: TRBD2
cdr3_length: 14
j_call: TRBJ2-1
clone_size: -
v_call: TRBV2
cdr3_aa: CASSESSGSDEQFF
cdr3_nt: TGTGCCAGCAGTGAAAGCAGCGGGAGCGATGAGCAGTTCTTC

d_call: TRBD1
cdr3_length: 15
j_call: TRBJ1-1
clone_size: -
v_call: TRBV28
cdr3_aa: CASRPVTGSSTEAFF
cdr3_nt: TGTGCCAGCAGACCGGTGACAGGGTCTTCCACTGAAGCTTTCTTT

d_call: -
cdr3_length: 15
j_call: TRBJ1-2
clone_size: -
v_call: TRBV27
cdr3_aa: CASSFFGSANYGYTF
cdr3_nt: TGTGCCAGCAGTTTCTTCGGGTCGGCTAACTATGGCTACACCTTC

d_call: TRBD1
cdr3_length: 13
j_call: TRBJ1-4
clone_size: -
v_call: TRBV10-3
cdr3_aa: CAIRDRGDEKLFF
cdr3_nt: TGTGCCATCAGGGACAGGGGGGATGAAAAACTGTTTTTT

d_call: -
cdr3_length: 12
j_call: TRBJ1-1
clone_size: -
v_call: TRBV19
cdr3_aa: CASSITHRETFF
cdr3_nt: TGTGCCAGTAGTATAACTCACAGGGAAACTTTCTTT

d_call: TRBD2
cdr3_length: 15
j_call: TRBJ2-1
clone_size: few
v_call: TRBV19
cdr3_aa: CASSAGTRYRDEQFF
cdr3_nt: TGTGCCAGTAGTGCCGGGACTAGGTATCGGGATGAGCAGTTCTTC

d_call: -
cdr3_length: 14
j_call: TRBJ1-2
clone_size: few
v_call: TRBV2
cdr3_aa: CASSTSGKGGGYTF
cdr3_nt: -

d_call: TRBD1
cdr3_length: 14
j_call: TRBJ2-5
clone_size: -
v_call: TRBV7-9
cdr3_aa: CASSGTGGRETQYF
cdr3_nt: TGTGCCAGCAGCGGAACAGGGGGGCGAGAGACCCAGTACTTC

d_call: TRBD2
cdr3_length: 15
j_call: TRBJ2-3
clone_size: -
v_call: TRBV10-1
cdr3_aa: CASSKGSGGTDTQYF
cdr3_nt: TGCGCCAGCAGTAAAGGTAGCGGGGGCACAGATACGCAGTATTTT

d_call: -
cdr3_length: 14
j_call: TRBJ1-2
clone_size: -
v_call: TRBV5-4
cdr3_aa: CASSLVQGPHGYTF
cdr3_nt: TGTGCCAGCAGCTTGGTGCAGGGCCCTCATGGCTACACCTTC

d_call: TRBD1
cdr3_length: 15
j_call: TRBJ2-2
clone_size: -
v_call: TRBV2
cdr3_aa: CASSTGTVNTGELFF
cdr3_nt: TGTGCCAGCAGTACTGGGACAGTGAACACCGGGGAGCTGTTTTTT

d_call: -
cdr3_length: 13
j_call: TRBJ2-5
clone_size: -
v_call: TRBV19
cdr3_aa: CASSTGMGETQYF
cdr3_nt: TGTGCCAGTAGTACAGGGATGGGAGAGACCCAGTACTTC

d_call: -
cdr3_length: 14
j_call: TRBJ1-4
clone_size: -
v_call: TRBV6-5
cdr3_aa: CASSSPRTVGKLFF
cdr3_nt: TGTGCCAGCAGTTCACCGCGGACAGTCGGAAAACTGTTTTTT

d_call: TRBD2
cdr3_length: 15
j_call: TRBJ2-3
clone_size: -
v_call: TRBV11-3
cdr3_aa: CASSRTSDGTDTQYF
cdr3_nt: TGTGCCAGCAGCCGTACTAGCGACGGCACAGATACGCAGTATTTT

d_call: -
cdr3_length: 12
j_call: TRBJ2-7
clone_size: -
v_call: TRBV10-3
cdr3_aa: CAIMTSSYEQYF
cdr3_nt: TGTGCCATCATGACTAGCTCCTACGAGCAGTACTTC

d_call: TRBD2
cdr3_length: 15
j_call: TRBJ2-5
clone_size: -
v_call: TRBV2
cdr3_aa: CASSAERGGQETQYF
cdr3_nt: TGTGCCAGCAGTGCCGAGCGGGGGGGCCAAGAGACCCAGTACTTC

d_call: -
cdr3_length: 14
j_call: TRBJ2-7
clone_size: -
v_call: TRBV5-1
cdr3_aa: CASSLGGSSYEQYF
cdr3_nt: TGCGCCAGCAGCTTGGGGGGCAGTTCCTACGAGCAGTACTTC

d_call: -
cdr3_length: 15
j_call: TRBJ2-1
clone_size: -
v_call: TRBV5-6
cdr3_aa: CASSPPRRAYNEQFF
cdr3_nt: TGTGCCAGCAGCCCCCCGAGGAGGGCTTACAATGAGCAGTTCTTC

d_call: -
cdr3_length: 16
j_call: TRBJ1-4
clone_size: -
v_call: TRBV27
cdr3_aa: CASSLSPAGANEKLFF
cdr3_nt: TGTGCCAGCAGTTTATCCCCAGCAGGGGCAAATGAAAAACTGTTTTTT

d_call: TRBD2
cdr3_length: 15
j_call: TRBJ2-3
clone_size: -
v_call: TRBV9
cdr3_aa: CASSSSGRSTDTQYF
cdr3_nt: TGTGCCAGCAGCTCAAGCGGGAGAAGCACAGATACGCAGTATTTT

d_call: TRBD2
cdr3_length: 17
j_call: TRBJ2-3
clone_size: -
v_call: TRBV27
cdr3_aa: CASSSRTSGRALDTQYF
cdr3_nt: TGTGCCAGCAGTTCGCGGACTAGCGGGAGGGCTTTGGATACGCAGTATTTT

d_call: TRBD1
cdr3_length: 14
j_call: TRBJ1-1
clone_size: -
v_call: TRBV25-1
cdr3_aa: CASSESGGNTEAFF
cdr3_nt: TGTGCCAGCAGTGAATCAGGGGGAAACACTGAAGCTTTCTTT

d_call: TRBD1
cdr3_length: 15
j_call: TRBJ1-2
clone_size: -
v_call: TRBV10-3
cdr3_aa: CAINLVGQALEGYTF
cdr3_nt: TGTGCCATCAATCTTGTCGGACAGGCCCTAGAGGGCTACACCTTC

d_call: -
cdr3_length: 13
j_call: TRBJ1-1
clone_size: -
v_call: TRBV12-3/TRBV12-4
cdr3_aa: CASSLQGYTEAFF
cdr3_nt: TGTGCCAGCAGTTTACAGGGCTACACTGAAGCTTTCTTT

d_call: -
cdr3_length: 14
j_call: TRBJ2-3
clone_size: -
v_call: TRBV5-1
cdr3_aa: CASSLGGSLDTQYF
cdr3_nt: TGCGCCAGCAGCTTGGGAGGGAGTTTAGATACGCAGTATTTT

d_call: TRBD1
cdr3_length: 15
j_call: TRBJ1-2
clone_size: -
v_call: TRBV28
cdr3_aa: CASSRTGGPNYGYTF
cdr3_nt: TGTGCCAGCAGTCGGACAGGGGGGCCTAACTATGGCTACACCTTC

d_call: -
cdr3_length: 13
j_call: TRBJ2-3
clone_size: -
v_call: TRBV10-1
cdr3_aa: CASSATGRDTQYF
cdr3_nt: TGCGCCAGCAGTGCGACAGGCCGGGATACGCAGTATTTT

d_call: -
cdr3_length: 10
j_call: TRBJ2-1
clone_size: -
v_call: TRBV7-9
cdr3_aa: CASSSLEQFF
cdr3_nt: TGTGCCAGCAGCTCCCTTGAGCAGTTCTTC

d_call: -
cdr3_length: 13
j_call: TRBJ2-5
clone_size: -
v_call: TRBV11-1
cdr3_aa: CASSRLVQETQYF
cdr3_nt: TGTGCCAGCAGCCGACTAGTCCAAGAGACCCAGTACTTC

d_call: -
cdr3_length: 13
j_call: TRBJ2-4
clone_size: -
v_call: TRBV29-1
cdr3_aa: CSVRGSGVNIQYF
cdr3_nt: TGCAGCGTTCGAGGGTCCGGGGTGAACATTCAGTACTTC